This is a list of T cell receptor beta chains from one sample in a study of blood T cell repertoires in COVID-19. This table comes from immunoSEQ multiplex PCR, and its TCRdb copy is limited to in-frame clones, with some not included. The table lists 450,000 or so clones, about nine tenths of them singletons, with about 0.57% in the top ten. Sequencing was carried out using PBMCs or T cells enriched from blood (not recorded which). Every receptor here comes from a man between 18 and 35 years old who had recovered from COVID-19. The CDR3 runs from the conserved cysteine through the conserved F or W. Each record gives: D gene, clone size, V gene, J gene, CDR3 protein, CDR3 DNA. D genes are given only for firm matches. The size of a clone is reported for some rows only, either as once, few or many, or as a class for expanded clones.

.	.	TRBV5-1	TRBJ1-4	CASSPTDREKLFF	TGCGCCAGCAGCCCCACAGACAGGGAAAAACTGTTTTTT
TRBD1	.	TRBV19	TRBJ1-5	CASTGQETVVGNQPQHF	TGTGCCAGCACGGGACAGGAGACGGTCGTCGGCAATCAGCCCCAGCATTTT
.	.	TRBV28	TRBJ2-5	CASSLKPGGKTQYF	TGTGCCAGCAGTTTAAAGCCAGGGGGGAAGACCCAGTACTTC
.	.	TRBV6-2/TRBV6-3	TRBJ1-5	CASSYGFGGGEPQHF	TGTGCCAGCAGTTACGGTTTCGGCGGCGGAGAGCCCCAGCATTTT
TRBD1	.	TRBV7-3	TRBJ1-1	CASSLGGQEAFF	TGTGCCAGCAGCTTAGGGGGACAGGAAGCTTTCTTT
.	.	TRBV9	TRBJ1-6	CASSELAGKSPLHF	TGTGCCAGCAGCGAATTGGCAGGGAAATCACCCCTCCACTTT
.	.	TRBV7-7	TRBJ1-1	CASSLDRNTEAFF	TGTGCCAGCAGCCTTGACAGGAACACTGAAGCTTTCTTT
.	once	TRBV5-1	TRBJ2-5	CASSPLSGTSKETQYF	TGCGCCAGCAGCCCGCTCTCCGGGACATCTAAAGAGACCCAGTACTTC
TRBD2	once	TRBV6-5	TRBJ2-7	CASSPTSGRPYEQYF	TGTGCCAGCAGTCCGACTAGCGGGAGACCCTACGAGCAGTACTTC
TRBD1	.	TRBV6-6	TRBJ1-2	CASRSDGTAHGYTF	TGTGCCAGCAGGTCAGATGGGACAGCCCATGGCTACACCTTC
.	.	TRBV30	TRBJ2-7	CAWTPFPYEQYF	TGTGCCTGGACCCCCTTTCCCTACGAGCAGTACTTC
TRBD2	.	TRBV3-1/TRBV3-2	TRBJ2-7	CASSQRRIAGSHEQYF	TGTGCCAGCAGCCAACGTCGGATAGCGGGATCTCACGAGCAGTACTTC
TRBD2	few	TRBV19	TRBJ2-3	CASSMTSGGWTDTQYF	TGTGCCAGTAGTATGACTAGCGGGGGGTGGACAGATACGCAGTATTTT
.	.	TRBV19	TRBJ2-7	CATASGIQSEQYF	TGTGCCACCGCGTCGGGGATTCAGTCCGAGCAGTACTTC
TRBD1	.	TRBV29-1	TRBJ1-1	CSVEVTGTGVTEAFF	TGCAGCGTTGAAGTTACCGGGACAGGGGTCACTGAAGCTTTCTTT
TRBD1	.	TRBV5-1	TRBJ2-7	CASSPNVPGQGREQYF	TGCGCCAGCAGCCCCAATGTCCCGGGACAGGGTAGAGAGCAGTACTTC
.	.	TRBV9	TRBJ2-7	CASSVGLGSEQYF	TGTGCCAGCAGCGTGGGTTTGGGGAGCGAGCAGTACTTC
TRBD2	.	TRBV29-1	TRBJ2-1	CSVEGTSGYNEQFF	TGCAGCGTTGAAGGGACTAGCGGCTACAATGAGCAGTTCTTC
.	.	TRBV30	TRBJ1-5	CAWSQGGYSNQPQHF	TGTGCCTGGAGTCAAGGGGGATATAGCAATCAGCCCCAGCATTTT
.	.	TRBV5-4	TRBJ2-1	CASSEGHRVGNEQFF	TGTGCCAGCAGCGAGGGACACCGGGTGGGGAATGAGCAGTTCTTC
TRBD2	.	TRBV5-1	TRBJ2-1	CASSLAVTHNEQFF	TGCGCCAGCAGCCTAGCGGTAACCCACAATGAGCAGTTCTTC
.	.	TRBV29-1	TRBJ1-2	CSVVMGAGEGYTF	TGCAGCGTTGTCATGGGGGCCGGGGAGGGCTACACCTTC
TRBD1	.	TRBV6-6	TRBJ2-3	CASSNGQGSTDTQYF	TGTGCCAGCAGTAACGGACAGGGTTCCACAGATACGCAGTATTTT
.	once	TRBV2	TRBJ1-6	CASSLPGAPHNSPLHF	TGTGCCAGCAGCTTACCGGGAGCGCCTCATAATTCACCCCTCCACTTT
.	.	TRBV5-1	TRBJ2-1	CASSSTTNEQFF	TGCGCCAGCAGCTCAACTACCAATGAGCAGTTCTTC
TRBD1	.	TRBV5-8	TRBJ2-7	CASSWRQGGVQYF	TGTGCCAGCAGCTGGAGACAGGGGGGTGTGCAGTACTTC
TRBD2	.	TRBV18	TRBJ2-4	CASSLSREDIQYF	TGTGCCAGCTCACTAAGCCGGGAGGACATTCAGTACTTC
TRBD1	once	TRBV11-3	TRBJ2-3	CASSSLQGDTQYF	TGTGCCAGCAGCAGCCTACAGGGGGATACGCAGTATTTT
.	once	TRBV7-8	TRBJ1-2	CASSLASQNGYTF	TGTGCCAGCAGCTTAGCGTCACAGAATGGCTACACCTTC
.	.	TRBV19	TRBJ1-1	CASNSRFTTEAFF	TGTGCCAGTAATTCCCGGTTTACCACTGAAGCTTTCTTT
.	.	TRBV9	TRBJ1-2	CASSLFGPNYGYTF	TGTGCCAGCAGCCTTTTTGGCCCTAACTATGGCTACACCTTC
.	.	TRBV10-3	TRBJ1-1	CAIRLDSEVTEAFF	TGTGCCATCAGACTGGACAGCGAGGTCACTGAAGCTTTCTTT
TRBD2	.	TRBV10-2	TRBJ2-1	CASRGTSARNEQFF	TGCGCCAGCAGAGGGACTAGCGCGCGGAATGAGCAGTTCTTC
TRBD2	.	TRBV27	TRBJ2-1	CASSSGGGAYNEQFF	TGTGCCAGCAGTTCAGGCGGGGGGGCCTACAATGAGCAGTTCTTC
.	once	TRBV10-1	TRBJ1-4	CASKGRGREKLFF	TGCGCCAGCAAGGGGAGGGGTAGGGAAAAACTGTTTTTT
TRBD2	.	TRBV11-2	TRBJ2-7	CASSLVGTIVLQQYF	TGTGCCAGCAGCTTAGTAGGGACTATCGTTTTGCAGCAGTACTTC
TRBD1	.	TRBV9	TRBJ1-6	CARGTGGSPLHF	TGTGCCAGAGGGACAGGGGGTTCACCCCTCCACTTT
TRBD1	.	TRBV10-1	TRBJ2-7	CASTQQDRGVYEQYF	TGCGCCAGCACCCAGCAGGACAGGGGGGTCTACGAGCAGTACTTC
.	.	TRBV9	TRBJ1-1	CASREGTGTHTEAFF	TGTGCCAGCAGAGAGGGCACCGGGACACACACTGAAGCTTTCTTT
TRBD2	.	TRBV28	TRBJ2-1	CASSGLAKYNEQFF	TGTGCCAGCTCGGGACTAGCGAAATACAATGAGCAGTTCTTC
TRBD1	.	TRBV7-3	TRBJ1-2	CASSATGGTSLYGYTF	TGTGCCAGCAGCGCGACAGGGGGCACTTCCTTGTATGGCTACACCTTC
.	.	TRBV6-5	TRBJ1-5	CASSSRLSAVRHF	TGTGCCAGCAGTAGCCGTTTGTCCGCCGTCCGGCATTTT
.	.	TRBV7-9	TRBJ1-1	CASSLGIGGEALNTEAFF	TGTGCCAGCAGCTTAGGAATAGGCGGTGAAGCCTTGAACACTGAAGCTTTCTTT
.	once	TRBV2	TRBJ2-2	CASRDYTGELFF	TGTGCCAGCAGAGACTACACCGGGGAGCTGTTTTTT
TRBD2	.	TRBV6-5	TRBJ2-1	CASGRAPNEQFF	TGTGCCAGCGGGAGGGCTCCCAATGAGCAGTTCTTC
.	.	TRBV6-5	TRBJ1-1	CASSSGLSAFF	TGTGCCAGCAGTTCCGGGTTGTCGGCTTTCTTT